The entry that follows covers one TCR beta chain sequence. As yet, its antigen is unknown. Germline CDR1 is LGHNA and CDR2 is YSLEER. The CDR3 has 15 amino acids. Trimming shortened V by 4 bases and J by 13 bases, and 22 bases separated the two germline ends. This sample stems from a study of shared clonotypes between healthy human individuals. About the study: Serving as donors were a couple of women and a few men, whose ages spanned 18 to 49. Study-wide results and limits: Naive CD4 clonotypes were shared across a handful of donors at roughly 4.6%. Clonotype sharing across donors was expected to vary with sequencing depth.

The repertoire was sequenced with immunoSEQ multiplex PCR; TCRdb's copy has only in-frame clones and lacks some. The sample lists hundreds of thousands of clones, approximately 92% occurring once. Naive-designated CD8 cells lacked CD45RO, were positively enriched for CCR7, and omitted terminally differentiated effector memory CD45RA+ cells. Study donors comprised healthy, HIV-negative adults devoid of recent acute infection or vaccination. What was sequenced was naive CD8+ T cells sorted from blood. This TCR was recovered from a man aged 25-45 years in good health. The gene calls are TRBV4-3 and TRBJ1-4; unclear D gene. For the CDR3, the DNA is TGCGCCAGCAGCCTGTACCGACGGACGTTTAGAAGACTGTTTTTT. It yields the protein CASSLYRRTFRRLFF.